The 2 T cell receptor beta chains below come from one sample, sequenced in a study of blood T cell repertoires in COVID-19. Measured with immunoSEQ multiplex PCR; TCRdb has only the in-frame clones, and not every one. The sample lists about 170,000 clones; roughly 80% were seen once. Specimen: peripheral blood. These receptors came from a woman in her sixties or seventies with COVID-19, enrolled during active disease.

This clone showed up just a few times. The chain joins TRBV5-1 to TRBJ1-6; 7 bases map to TRBD1. The V segment lost 4 bases and the J segment 9 bases; nucleotides outside the gene matches: 10. CDR1 is SGHRS, CDR2 YFSETQ, per germline. The CDR3 length is 15 residues. DNA of the CDR3: TGCGCCAGCAGCCCCACAGGGGCGATCGGTTCACCCCTCCACTTT. It yields the protein CASSPTGAIGSPLHF.

At least ten counts were recorded for this clone. The V and J genes are TRBV12-1 and TRBJ1-2; the table calls TRBD1, which could not be checked here. TRBV12-1 is a listed pseudogene. The CDR3 spans 15 residues. CDR3 sequence reads: CASSPRRQSGAGYTF. DNA of the CDR3: TGTGCCAGCAGCCCCCGGCGACAGTCAGGGGCCGGCTACACCTTC.